This T cell receptor (beta chain) stems from a study of beta chain features in type 1 diabetes. The CDR3 is 15 residues long. Germline V gene sequence: CDR1 SGHVS, CDR2 FQNEAQ. Unmatched junction bases numbered 7, after V lost 5 bases and J lost 3 bases. Expressed TCRB transcripts were sequenced, since all the RNA that had been isolated was reverse transcribed. Data came from immunoSEQ multiplex PCR; TCRdb stores just in-frame clones and leaves some out. The sample shows a few hundred thousand clones, 25% to 35% of them seen only once. Overall study findings and caveats: Among patients, naive, central memory and Treg TCRB repertoires appeared more similar than among healthy donors. Patients and controls would be equally affected if PCR favored shorter templates. TCRB CDR3s from Type 1 diabetes patients were moderately but significantly shorter in all four CD4+ subsets.

By way of CD45RO/CCR7/CD25/CD127/CD95/CD27, the CD4+ regulatory, stem cell-like memory, central memory and naive cells were sorted. In the case of this clone: Its antigen is currently unknown.

This TCR was recovered from a young man in good health. The rearrangement joins TRBV7-8 to TRBJ2-7; 10 positions agree with TRBD1. Source material: central memory CD4+ T cells from blood. The CDR3 loop is CASSTGQGVYYEQYF. CDR3 nucleotides: TGTGCCAGCAGCACCGGACAGGGGGTCTACTACGAGCAGTACTTC.